These 21 T cell receptor beta chains originate from one sample sequenced in a study of Graves' ophthalmopathy and Graves' hyperthyroidism. RNA transcripts provided the template for amplifying TCR beta CDR3 regions. HTBI primers served in a first-round RT-PCR, which a second-round multiplex PCR followed. One entry per CDR3 protein, called by TCRdb with MiXCR from the multiplex PCR reads. The table has over 450,000 distinct CDR3 sequences, under 15% seen once. Material for sequencing was blood. The receptors here all came from a woman in her thirties with Graves' ophthalmopathy.

This rearrangement joins TRBV20-1 to TRBJ2-7, with 10 positions matching TRBD1. This CDR3 has 14 residues. With 0 bases clipped from V and 5 bases from J, the junction kept 4 bases outside the gene matches. In germline, CDR1 is DFQATT, CDR2 SNEGSKA (reference sequence). The CDR3 DNA reads TGCAGTGCTAGAGATCGACAGGGGGCGGACGAGCAGTACTTC. Its protein is CSARDRQGADEQYF.

This clonotype was seen repeatedly, ten times or more. The rearrangement joins TRBV5-8 to TRBJ1-1, with TRBD1 as a possible D gene (6 bases). V was pared by 2 bases and J by 5 bases, with 13 bases between. This CDR3 has 14 amino acids. Germline lookup yields CDR1 SGHTS and CDR2 YDEGEE. As DNA, the CDR3 is TGTGCCAGCAGCTTTAGCAGGGGATGGACTGAAGCTTTCTTT. Translated: CASSFSRGWTEAFF.

The V gene is TRBV7-8, the J gene TRBJ2-1; 11 bases fit TRBD2. V shed 1 base and J 3 bases; nucleotides not matched to a gene: 2. The CDR3 sequence is 16 residues long. Germline-derived CDR1 and CDR2 are SGHVS and FQNEAQ. The CDR3 is CASSLGLAGGYNEQFF. In nucleotides, the CDR3 is TGTGCCAGCAGCTTAGGGCTAGCGGGAGGCTACAATGAGCAGTTCTTC. The full variable domain, in which reference TRBV7-8 and TRBJ2-1 provide the parts outside the CDR3, is GAGVSQSPRYKVAKRGQDVALRCDPISGHVSLFWYQQALGQGPEFLTYFQNEAQLDKSGLPSDRFFAERPEGSVSTLKIQRTQQEDSAVYLCASSLGLAGGYNEQFFGPGTRLTVL.

This clonotype has at least ten counts. The CDR3: CASSEIFRQEPTEAFF. The CDR3 DNA sequence: TGTGCCAGCAGTGAGATATTCCGACAGGAGCCCACTGAAGCTTTCTTT. The rearrangement joins TRBV25-1 to TRBJ1-1; possibly TRBD1 for D (6 bases). V gave up 3 bases and J gave up 4 bases, with 18 bases separating them. This CDR3 region has 16 residues. CDR1 MGHDK and CDR2 SYGVNS come from the germline V gene.

This clonotype showed up many times. The chain joins TRBV5-1 to TRBJ2-7; TRBD1 aligns across 10 bases. V shed 1 base, J shed 2 bases, and the junction held 3 bases outside the gene matches. CDR1 is SGHRS, CDR2 YFSETQ, per germline. This CDR3 is 15 amino acids long. CDR3 sequence: CASSLRTGGAYEQYF. CDR3 nucleotide sequence: TGCGCCAGCAGCTTGAGGACAGGGGGGGCCTACGAGCAGTACTTC.

This clonotype was seen repeatedly, ten times or more. The V and J genes are TRBV20-1 and TRBJ2-4, with 8 bases that match TRBD2. The CDR3 length is 13 residues. Germline CDR1 and CDR2: DFQATT and SNEGSKA (reference sequence). With V trimmed by 6 bases and J by 3 bases, 4 bases remained unmatched. CDR3: CSAGGRSKNIQYF. DNA of the CDR3: TGCAGTGCGGGCGGGAGGAGCAAAAACATTCAGTACTTC.

This clonotype appeared many times. The V call is TRBV15, the J call TRBJ1-5; 7 positions match TRBD1. This CDR3 spans 14 amino acids. The J segment lost 7 bases and the V segment lost 5 bases, leaving 8 bases of the junction unmatched. CDR1 is LNHNV and CDR2 is YYDKDF in the germline V gene (reference sequence). The CDR3 DNA sequence: TGTGCCACCAGCCTGAACAGGGGCGGACAGCCCCAGCATTTT. Residues: CATSLNRGGQPQHF.

At least ten counts were recorded for this clonotype. The chain links TRBV12-3 or TRBV12-4 to TRBJ2-7; no clear D gene. The ends were cut back, 6 bases at V and 0 bases at J, with 15 bases in the middle. The CDR3 loop spans 15 amino acids. The CDR3 nucleotides read TGTGCCAGCAGCCCCGCCGTACATCTCTCCTACGAGCAGTACTTC. Its translation: CASSPAVHLSYEQYF.

This clonotype has a count of ten or more. Germline is not matched at one junction end, which may reflect a read error. The J gene is TRBJ1-2, the V gene TRBV7-9; D is perhaps TRBD1 (5 bases). Looked up from germline, CDR1 is SEHNR and CDR2 is FQNEAQ (reference sequence). The CDR3 runs to 12 residues. CDR3 nucleotides: TGTGCCAGCAGCAACAGGCCCTATAGCTACACCTTC. Its protein is CASSNRPYSYTF.

This clonotype occurred many times. This chain connects TRBV24-1 to TRBJ1-5; D ambiguous. Germline CDR1 KGHDR, CDR2 SFDVKD. The CDR3 extends over 14 amino acids. The ends were cut back, 4 bases at V and 5 bases at J, with 11 bases in the middle. DNA for the CDR3: TGTGCCACCAGTGACGACTCGACCTATCAGCCCCAGCATTTT. It is translated as CATSDDSTYQPQHF.

A note on this clonotype: A much larger clone differs from this one at a single base, so this may be a read error. The chain couples TRBV20-1 to TRBJ1-1; D gene ambiguous. V shed 2 bases and J shed 3 bases, with 10 bases lying between them. CDR3 length: 13 residues. The germline CDR1 and CDR2 sequences are DFQATT and SNEGSKA (reference sequence). The CDR3: CSARFGQYTEAFF. CDR3 nucleotide sequence: TGCAGTGCTAGATTTGGGCAGTACACTGAAGCTTTCTTT.

The V and J genes are TRBV4-1 and TRBJ2-6; TRBD1 matches 9 bases. After removal of 4 bases from V and 0 bases from J, the junction contained 7 bases not matched to a gene. This CDR3 is built from 18 residues. Per germline, CDR1 MGHRA and CDR2 YSYEKL. The CDR3 nucleotides are TGCGCCAGCAGCCTGGGACAGGGTAAACTCTCTGGGGCCAACGTCCTGACTTTC. Encoded protein: CASSLGQGKLSGANVLTF.

Concerning this clonotype itself: Given a much more abundant clone one base away, this may be a read error. The gene calls are TRBV12-3 or TRBV12-4 and TRBJ1-1; D is undetermined. This CDR3 is built from 14 residues. V lost 8 bases and J lost 6, with 19 bases in between. CDR3 in amino acids: CASCQDSGGAEAFF. The CDR3 DNA follows: TGTGCCAGCTGTCAGGACTCAGGAGGAGCTGAAGCTTTCTTT.

This clonotype occurred many times. The rearrangement uses TRBV2 and TRBJ2-5; 8 bases are shared with TRBD2. With 5 bases clipped from V and 5 bases from J, the junction kept 13 bases outside the gene matches. CDR3 size: 16 residues. Germline lookup yields CDR1 SNHLY and CDR2 FYNNEI. The DNA for the CDR3 is TGTGCCAGCAGTCCCTTAGCGGGACGCCCCATGGAGACCCAGTACTTC. Its translation is CASSPLAGRPMETQYF.

The V gene is TRBV6-1, the J gene TRBJ2-7, with a weak D call TRBD1 (6 bases). The CDR3 totals 13 residues. Germline V lookup: CDR1 MNHNS, CDR2 SASEGT. V lost 6 bases to trimming and J lost 6 bases, with 15 bases between them. CDR3 protein: CASSASGVGEQYF. In DNA form, the CDR3 reads TGTGCCAGCAGCGCCTCAGGGGTGGGCGAGCAGTACTTC.

This clonotype was recorded a few times. V gene TRBV30 combines with J gene TRBJ2-7, with 8 bases that match TRBD1. Germline V gene sequence: CDR1 GTSNPN, CDR2 SVGIG (reference sequence). CDR3 length equals 13 residues. The J segment lost 0 bases and the V segment lost 5 bases, leaving 3 bases of the junction unmatched. In DNA form, the CDR3 reads TGTGCCTGGGACAGGGGAAACTCCTACGAGCAGTACTTC. Amino acid sequence: CAWDRGNSYEQYF.

At least ten counts were recorded for this clonotype. V is TRBV2 and J is TRBJ2-7; possible D gene TRBD2, 7 bases. The CDR3 sequence is 14 residues long. The V end lost 4 bases, the J end lost 2 bases, and 12 bases lay between the germline ends. The germline CDR1 and CDR2 sequences are SNHLY and FYNNEI. CDR3 loop: CASSGTRGTYEQYF. The CDR3, as DNA: TGTGCCAGCAGTGGGACTAGGGGGACCTACGAGCAGTACTTC.

Ten or more counts support this clonotype. V gene TRBV4-1 combines with J gene TRBJ1-2, with no clear D. Germline V lookup: CDR1 MGHRA, CDR2 YSYEKL. Trimming took 3 bases from V and 5 from J, leaving 13 bases between them. The CDR3 has 14 residues. CDR3 sequence (DNA): TGCGCCAGCAGCCAGTTCGGGCGGGAGTATGGCTACACCTTC. It codes for CASSQFGREYGYTF.

This clonotype was observed at least ten times. This sequence joins TRBV4-1 and TRBJ1-2; TRBD1 matches at 10 bases. The CDR3 is made up of 16 amino acids. V was pared by 5 bases and J by 0 bases, with 6 bases of the junction left unmatched. Germline V CDR1 and CDR2: MGHRA, YSYEKL. The CDR3 DNA reads TGCGCCAGCAGCGGGGACAGGGGTTTCACTAACTATGGCTACACCTTC. Protein product: CASSGDRGFTNYGYTF.

This clonotype was observed many times. The rearrangement links TRBV6-5 to TRBJ1-2, with 7 bases matching TRBD1. V dropped 5 bases and J dropped 4; count of bases not matched to a gene: 7. Germline V gene lookup returns CDR1 MNHEY and CDR2 SVGAGI. The CDR3 is made up of 14 amino acids. The DNA of the CDR3 is TGTGCCAGCAGTACTGACAGGGTCAGCTATGGCTACACCTTC. Translation gives CASSTDRVSYGYTF.

This clonotype was seen ten or more times. The chain has TRBV20-1 and TRBJ1-5; D perhaps matches TRBD1 (6 bases). V shed 1 base and J shed 6 bases, with 13 bases lying between them. The germline CDR1 and CDR2 sequences are DFQATT and SNEGSKA (reference sequence). CDR3 length equals 14 residues. The DNA for the CDR3 is TGCAGTGCTAGAGCGGGGGCAGGAATTCAGCCCCAGCATTTT. This encodes CSARAGAGIQPQHF.